These T cell receptor beta chains were read from a single sample in a study of response to subunit inactivated influenza vaccine. In TCRdb, the RT-PCR reads were re-called with MiXCR into one record per CDR3 protein. The sample has a few hundred thousand distinct CDR3 sequences, about a fifth seen once. The sequenced sample was PBMCs from blood, obtained roughly 20 months after vaccination. These receptors were taken from a man in his fifties or sixties who received an inactivated influenza vaccine. The CDR3 runs from the conserved cysteine through the conserved F or W. The D gene is left open where the match is weak. For some rows the clone size is stated as once, few or many, or as a class when expanded; others skip it.

TGTGCCAGCTCACCCCCGACGGGCCAGGATTCCAATGAAGCTTTCTTT,CASSPPTGQDSNEAFF,TRBV18,NA,TRBJ1-1,few
TGTGCCATCAGTGAGCCCGGCAGGGCGGTCACTGAAGCTTTCTTT,CAISEPGRAVTEAFF,TRBV10-3,NA,TRBJ1-1,many
TGTGCCAGCTCACCACCCCGGACAGGGCAGGGCACAGATACGCAGTATTTT,CASSPPRTGQGTDTQYF,TRBV18,TRBD1,TRBJ2-3,NA
TGTGCCAGCAGCATAGCGGGAGAGGAGGCCTACAATGAGCAGTTCTTC,CASSIAGEEAYNEQFF,TRBV4-2,TRBD2,TRBJ2-1,many
TGCGCCAGCAGCTTGGCAGGGATCACCGGGGAGCTGTTTTTT,CASSLAGITGELFF,TRBV5-1,NA,TRBJ2-2,many
TGTGCCAGCAGCGGGGACCATAGCACAGATACGCAGTATTTT,CASSGDHSTDTQYF,TRBV14,NA,TRBJ2-3,NA
TGCAGTGCTCGAACAGGGGGCTATGATGGCTACACCTTC,CSARTGGYDGYTF,TRBV20-1,TRBD1,TRBJ1-2,NA
TGTGCCAGCAGCCCTTATACAGCCAACTATGGCTACACCTTC,CASSPYTANYGYTF,TRBV7-6,NA,TRBJ1-2,few
TGTGCCAGCAGCCAAGGGGGGACAGCGAGGAACACTGAAGCTTTCTTT,CASSQGGTARNTEAFF,TRBV3-1,TRBD1,TRBJ1-1,few
TGTGCCAGCAGCTTAGATCAGGTTCCCAATTCACCCCTCCACTTT,CASSLDQVPNSPLHF,TRBV7-2,NA,TRBJ1-6,NA
TGTGCCAGCCGGCCCGGGCTGGGCACTGAAGCTTTCTTT,CASRPGLGTEAFF,TRBV6-1,NA,TRBJ1-1,many
TGCAGCGTTGAAGAACCGGCATCCTCCTACGAGCAGTACTTC,CSVEEPASSYEQYF,TRBV29-1,NA,TRBJ2-7,NA
TGTGCCAGCGGACAGGGGACTGAGCAGTTCTTC,CASGQGTEQFF,TRBV25-1,TRBD1,TRBJ2-1,NA
TGTGCCAGCAGTTACTTACCGAACACTGAAGCTTTCTTT,CASSYLPNTEAFF,TRBV6-6,NA,TRBJ1-1,NA
TGTGCCATCACCCCCCTGGAGCAGTACTTC,CAITPLEQYF,TRBV10-3,NA,TRBJ2-7,NA
TGTGCCATCAAAGGGGAAGAGACCCAGTACTTC,CAIKGEETQYF,TRBV10-3,NA,TRBJ2-5,NA
TGTGCCAGCAGTTTATACCGGGACAGGGGTTACGAGCAGTACTTC,CASSLYRDRGYEQYF,TRBV28,TRBD1,TRBJ2-7,NA
TGTGCCAGCAGCAGACAACTAGCGGGGGGCACAGATACGCAGTATTTT,CASSRQLAGGTDTQYF,TRBV9,TRBD2,TRBJ2-3,few
TGTGCCAGCAGCCGGACAGTAAATCAGCCCCAGCATTTT,CASSRTVNQPQHF,TRBV6-1,NA,TRBJ1-5,NA
TGCGCCAGCAGCCAAGTTTTAGCGGGGGGACCGTACCAAGAGACCCAGTACTTC,CASSQVLAGGPYQETQYF,TRBV4-3,TRBD2,TRBJ2-5,NA
TGTGCCAGCAGTTACAGGGGGACAGGGTATAAGAACACTGAAGCTTTCTTT,CASSYRGTGYKNTEAFF,TRBV6-5,TRBD1,TRBJ1-1,NA
TGCAGTGCCCCCCTGGAGGGACATAGCAATCAGCCCCAGCATTTT,CSAPLEGHSNQPQHF,TRBV20-1,NA,TRBJ1-5,few
TGTGCCAGCAGCAAGGGTAGGGACCAAAACACAGATACGCAGTATTTT,CASSKGRDQNTDTQYF,TRBV11-3,NA,TRBJ2-3,few
TGTGCCAGCAGTGGTCGGACAGGGGTGGGATCACCCCTCCACTTT,CASSGRTGVGSPLHF,TRBV2,TRBD1,TRBJ1-6,NA
TGTGCCAGCAGTTTATCCGGGATAAACACTGAAGCTTTCTTT,CASSLSGINTEAFF,TRBV28,NA,TRBJ1-1,few
TGTGCCAGCAGCTTAGACAGCTACAATGAGCAGTTCTTC,CASSLDSYNEQFF,TRBV19,NA,TRBJ2-1,many
TGTGCCAGCAGTTTATCAGGGTTAGCTGAAAAACTGTTTTTT,CASSLSGLAEKLFF,TRBV12-3/TRBV12-4,NA,TRBJ1-4,few
TGTGCCAGCAGTTTTGGCACCTTGGCCTACAATGAGCAGTTCTTC,CASSFGTLAYNEQFF,TRBV28,NA,TRBJ2-1,many
TGTGCCAGCAGTTTATTTTCGGTGGCAGATACGCAGTATTTT,CASSLFSVADTQYF,TRBV27,NA,TRBJ2-3,NA
TGTGCCATCAGTGGGGGGGCGTGGACTAGCGGAGGGTTTGAGCAGTTCTTC,CAISGGAWTSGGFEQFF,TRBV10-3,TRBD2,TRBJ2-1,NA
TGTGCCACCAGTGACCATCACGATACGCAGTATTTT,CATSDHHDTQYF,TRBV24-1,NA,TRBJ2-3,NA